The T cell receptor beta chain under discussion was sequenced for a study of blood T cell repertoires in COVID-19. Study-level information: Collection of acute and convalescent COVID-19 samples took place in the United States, Italy and Spain. T cells, B-cell-depleted T cells, or PBMCs provided the cDNA or gDNA that served as material.

V dropped 8 bases and J dropped 4 bases, with 11 bases sitting between them. The germline V gene encodes CDR1 SGHAT and CDR2 FQDESV (reference sequence). This CDR3 contains 12 residues. In the study's own analysis: Quantification of nucleated cells was approximated via reference gene primer amplification. Sequenced by immunoSEQ multiplex PCR; TCRdb stores in-frame clones only, minus some. The DNA gave D and trimming, while V, J and clone size come from that table. The table includes tens of thousands of clones, about three quarters detected once. The sequence was collected from a human donor in a cohort sampled during active COVID-19. The V call is TRBV11-1, the J call TRBJ1-2; D might be TRBD1 (6 bases). The sequencing sample was made of peripheral blood. The CDR3 DNA reads TGTGCCAGCGCTGACAGGACCTATGGCTACACCTTC. Translating it yields CASADRTYGYTF.